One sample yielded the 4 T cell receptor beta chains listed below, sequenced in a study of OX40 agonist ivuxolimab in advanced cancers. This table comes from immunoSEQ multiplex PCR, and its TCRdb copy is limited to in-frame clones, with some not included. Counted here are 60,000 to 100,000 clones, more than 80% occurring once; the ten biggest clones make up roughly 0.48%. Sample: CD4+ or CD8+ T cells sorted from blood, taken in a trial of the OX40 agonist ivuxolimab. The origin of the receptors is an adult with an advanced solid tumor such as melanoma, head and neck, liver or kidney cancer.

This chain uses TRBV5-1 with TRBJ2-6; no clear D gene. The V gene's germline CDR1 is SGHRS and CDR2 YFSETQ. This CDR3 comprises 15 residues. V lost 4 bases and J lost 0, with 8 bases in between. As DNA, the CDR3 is TGCGCCAGCAGCCCAGGCAGCTCTGGGGCCAACGTCCTGACTTTC. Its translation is CASSPGSSGANVLTF.

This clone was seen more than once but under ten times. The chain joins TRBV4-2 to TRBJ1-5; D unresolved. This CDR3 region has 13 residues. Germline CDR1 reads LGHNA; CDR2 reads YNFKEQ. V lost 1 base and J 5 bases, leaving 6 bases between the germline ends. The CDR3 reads CASSQGPDQPQHF. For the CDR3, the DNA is TGTGCCAGCAGCCAAGGGCCAGATCAGCCCCAGCATTTT.

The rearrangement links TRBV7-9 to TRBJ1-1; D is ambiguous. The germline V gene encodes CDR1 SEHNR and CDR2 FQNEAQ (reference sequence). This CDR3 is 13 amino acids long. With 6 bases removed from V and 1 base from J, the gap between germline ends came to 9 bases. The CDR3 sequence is CASSRGSNTEAFF. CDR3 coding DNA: TGTGCCAGCAGTCGAGGGTCGAACACTGAAGCTTTCTTT. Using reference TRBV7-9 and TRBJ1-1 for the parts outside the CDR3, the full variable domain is DTGVSQNPRHKITKRGQNVTFRCDPISEHNRLYWYRQTLGQGPEFLTYFQNEAQLEKSRLLSDRFSAERPKGSFSTLEIQRTEQGDSAMYLCASSRGSNTEAFFGQGTRLTVV.

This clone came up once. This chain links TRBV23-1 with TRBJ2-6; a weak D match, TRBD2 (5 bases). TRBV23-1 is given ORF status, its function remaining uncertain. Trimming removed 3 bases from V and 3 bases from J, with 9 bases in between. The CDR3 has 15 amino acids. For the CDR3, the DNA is TGCGCCAGCAGTCACCGGGGTGGTGGGGCCAACGTCCTGACTTTC. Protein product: CASSHRGGGANVLTF.